This TCR beta chain was sequenced during a study of cytomegalovirus exposure and HLA in healthy donors. 13 Jbeta primers and 60 Vbeta primers were used for the PCR. Data came from immunoSEQ multiplex PCR; TCRdb stores just in-frame clones and leaves some out. The table lists about 170,000 clones, 80% to 90% of them singletons. Worth noting for this clone: Its target is not known.

Study results and limitations: Reports credit the classifier with highly specific, highly sensitive diagnosis of cytomegalovirus status. Common viral pathogens seemed to be connected with several of the most significant clusters, according to a later analysis.

CDR1 and CDR2 from the germline V gene are SGHVS and FQNEAQ. The length of the CDR3 is 16 residues. The J segment lost 4 bases and the V segment lost 5 bases, leaving 10 bases of the junction unmatched. The sequencing input was PBMCs. This chain connects TRBV7-8 to TRBJ1-2; TRBD1 matches 10 bases. The sequence came from a young woman in good health and CMV-seropositive. CDR3 residues: CASSPTGGSFTYGYTF. CDR3 bases: TGTGCCAGCAGCCCGACAGGGGGCTCGTTCACCTATGGCTACACCTTC.